One and the same sample provided the 27 T cell receptor beta chains below, sequenced in a study of cytomegalovirus exposure and HLA in healthy donors. The PCR used 60 Vbeta and 13 Jbeta primers. Assay: immunoSEQ multiplex PCR; the TCRdb copy retains only in-frame clones and omits some. The sample has roughly 150,000 clones, 65% to 85% seen once. Sequenced: PBMCs. These TCRs come from a woman aged 45-65 years in good health and CMV-seropositive.

Turning to this clone: The junction does not match germline at one end; this may be a read error. V usage is TRBV5-6 and J usage is TRBJ1-2; the match to TRBD1 covers 9 bases. The CDR3 covers 15 residues. Germline CDR1 reads SGHDT; CDR2 reads YYEEEE. The CDR3 region is CASSWDRVYNYAYTF. The CDR3 coding sequence is TGTGCCAGCAGCTGGGACAGGGTTTATAACTATGCCTACACCTTC.

The chain has TRBV6-4 and TRBJ1-5; D is unresolved. The CDR3 has 13 residues. Germline V lookup: CDR1 MRHNA, CDR2 SNTAGT. V gave up 5 bases and J gave up 5 bases, with 10 bases separating them. This CDR3 is CASSTQEDQPQHF. The CDR3 DNA reads TGTGCCAGCAGTACCCAGGAAGATCAGCCCCAGCATTTT.

In its sample, this clone was seen once. The genes are TRBV5-6 and TRBJ2-5, with 11 positions matching TRBD1. The J call may be mistaken, given a closer DNA end match to TRBJ2-7. Germline CDR1 reads SGHDT; CDR2 reads YYEEEE. This CDR3 region has 15 residues. The CDR3 region has the DNA TGTGCCAGCAGCTCCGGGACAGGGGGAGCCTACGAGCAGTACTTC. Translation: CASSSGTGGAYEQYF.

This chain uses TRBV7-2 with TRBJ1-4; 10 nucleotides line up with TRBD1. Trimming took 3 bases from V and 3 from J; bases not matched to a gene: 1. CDR3 length equals 15 residues. Looked up from germline, CDR1 is SGHTA and CDR2 is FQGNSA. CDR3 amino acids: CASSLTGGANEKLFF. DNA for the CDR3: TGTGCCAGCAGCTTGACAGGGGGCGCTAATGAAAAACTGTTTTTT.

The chain combines TRBV4-1 with TRBJ1-5; D may be TRBD1 (6 bases). Between the trimmed V and J ends, which lost 3 bases and 7 bases, there was a span of 13 bases. This CDR3 is built from 14 residues. Germline V gene lookup returns CDR1 MGHRA and CDR2 YSYEKL. DNA of the CDR3: TGCGCCAGCAGCCAGACGACAGGAATCCAGCCCCAGCATTTT. It encodes CASSQTTGIQPQHF.

The chain couples TRBV11-2 to TRBJ2-2; 10 bases are shared with TRBD1. V shed 3 bases, J shed 2 bases, and the junction held 9 bases outside the gene matches. The CDR3 has 18 residues. Germline loops: CDR1 SGHAT, CDR2 FQNNGV. CDR3 region: CASSLRVGQGTNTGELFF. The CDR3 bases are TGTGCCAGCAGCTTGCGTGTGGGACAGGGGACTAACACCGGGGAGCTGTTTTTT.

This chain connects TRBV5-1 to TRBJ2-5; 9 nucleotides match TRBD1. The CDR3 is 15 amino acids. Germline CDR1 is SGHRS and CDR2 is YFSETQ. The trim removed 3 bases at V and 4 bases at J, leaving 7 bases unmatched. The CDR3 region has the DNA TGCGCCAGCAGCTCTGGGACAGGGCTCGGAGAGACCCAGTACTTC. Translated, it gives CASSSGTGLGETQYF.

This clone was detected only a few times. This chain uses TRBV5-1 with TRBJ1-1; no definite D call. Germline CDR1 SGHRS, CDR2 YFSETQ. The V and J ends lost 4 bases and 0 bases respectively, with 10 bases between them. The CDR3 totals 14 residues. In DNA form, the CDR3 reads TGCGCCAGCAGCGCTATTCAAATGAACACTGAAGCTTTCTTT. Encoded protein: CASSAIQMNTEAFF.

A single count supports this clone. The CDR3 DNA sequence: TGCAGCGCGAAGTGGACCGGGGAGCTGTTTTTT. Translation gives CSAKWTGELFF. V and J are TRBV20-1 and TRBJ2-2; unclear D gene. The CDR3 is made up of 11 amino acids. CDR1 and CDR2 from the germline V gene are DFQATT and SNEGSKA (reference sequence).

The gene calls are TRBV2 and TRBJ2-2; D remains unclear. V was cut by 4 bases and J by 6 bases, with 12 bases left in between. This CDR3 comprises 14 residues. The V gene's germline CDR1 is SNHLY and CDR2 FYNNEI. The CDR3 spells CASSAGRDSGELFF. The CDR3 DNA is TGTGCCAGCAGTGCCGGCCGTGACTCCGGGGAGCTGTTTTTT.

CDR3 sequence (DNA): TGTGCCAGCAGCCCCTCAAGCGGGGGGGCGGGTCGTACGCAGTATTTT. Its protein product is CASSPSSGGAGRTQYF. The chain links TRBV7-9 to TRBJ2-3, with 10 bases aligning to TRBD2. The V segment lost 5 bases and the J segment 8 bases; nucleotides outside the gene matches: 13. Germline lookup yields CDR1 SEHNR and CDR2 FQNEAQ (reference sequence). CDR3 length equals 16 residues.

This clone was seen more than once but under ten times. This rearrangement joins TRBV2 to TRBJ1-1; D remains ambiguous. Trimming shortened V by 7 bases and J by 6 bases, and 9 bases separated the two germline ends. Looked up from germline, CDR1 is SNHLY and CDR2 is FYNNEI. This CDR3 is built from 11 residues. The CDR3 sequence: CASNYDSEAFF. Written as DNA, the CDR3 is TGTGCCAGCAATTATGACTCTGAAGCTTTCTTT.

This sequence joins TRBV30 and TRBJ1-4; the match to TRBD1 covers 7 bases. Germline V gene sequence: CDR1 GTSNPN, CDR2 SVGIG (reference sequence). V lost 2 bases and J lost 8; bases outside the gene matches: 2. This CDR3 has 12 amino acids. The CDR3, as DNA: TGTGCCTGGAGTAGGACAGGCGAAAAACTGTTTTTT. Its translation: CAWSRTGEKLFF. Together with reference TRBV30 and TRBJ1-4, the CDR3 gives the full variable domain: SQTIHQWPATLVQPVGSPLSLECTVEGTSNPNLYWYRQAAGRGLQLLFYSVGIGQISSEVPQNLSASRPQDRQFILSSKKLLLSDSGFYLCAWSRTGEKLFFGSGTQLSVL.

The count of this clone is one. The chain is built from TRBV9 and TRBJ2-1; a possible D gene is TRBD1 (6 bases). V was clipped by 0 bases and J by 4 bases, with 11 bases between them. In germline, CDR1 is SGDLS, CDR2 YYNGEE. The CDR3 covers 15 residues. CDR3 residues: CASSVGGQRYNEQFF. The CDR3 DNA reads TGTGCCAGCAGCGTAGGCGGACAGAGATACAATGAGCAGTTCTTC.

The chain joins TRBV4-1 to TRBJ2-7; 12 nucleotides line up with TRBD2. CDR3 length equals 15 residues. CDR1 is MGHRA, CDR2 YSYEKL, per germline. V lost 4 bases, J lost 3 bases, and 4 bases stayed unmatched. The chain's CDR3 is CASSLTSGGFYEQYF. Written as DNA, the CDR3 is TGCGCCAGCAGCCTCACTAGCGGGGGGTTCTACGAGCAGTACTTC.

The V and J genes are TRBV11-3 and TRBJ2-3, with D perhaps TRBD1 (5 bases). Trimming left V 3 bases short and J 6 bases short, with 10 bases between. CDR1 is SGHNT and CDR2 is YENEEA in the germline V gene. CDR3 length equals 13 residues. The CDR3 loop is CASSFQGVDTQYF. In DNA, the CDR3 is TGTGCCAGCAGCTTCCAGGGCGTTGATACGCAGTATTTT.

In this sample, this clone turned up a few times. The chain has TRBV6-5 and TRBJ1-2; tentative D call: TRBD1 (5 bases). There are 15 residues in the CDR3. V lost 6 bases to trimming and J lost 8 bases, with 22 bases between them. Germline CDR1 reads MNHEY; CDR2 reads SVGAGI. In DNA form, the CDR3 reads TGTGCCAGCAGCTTCCGCCCCGGGGGGGGAGGCGGCTACACCTTC. Residues: CASSFRPGGGGGYTF.

The chain links TRBV18 to TRBJ1-4; D unresolved. The CDR3 length is 16 residues. Trimming pared 3 bases from V and 2 bases from J, leaving 13 bases between. Per the germline V gene, CDR1 is KGHSH and CDR2 is LQKENI. The CDR3 spells CASSPQSQYTNEKLFF. The DNA for the CDR3 is TGTGCCAGCTCACCGCAATCACAGTATACTAATGAAAAACTGTTTTTT.

This clone has only one observation. The chain couples TRBV7-8 to TRBJ1-5, with D unresolved. The V end was cut by 2 bases, the J end by 4 bases, with 9 bases between. The CDR3 has 14 residues. Germline V gene lookup returns CDR1 SGHVS and CDR2 FQNEAQ. Here the CDR3 reads CASSLRGRNQPQHF. Written as DNA, the CDR3 is TGTGCCAGCAGCTTACGGGGTAGGAATCAGCCCCAGCATTTT.

The chain employs TRBV5-4 and TRBJ2-7; D may be TRBD2 (6 bases). The length of the CDR3 is 14 residues. V lost 2 bases to trimming and J lost 1 base, with 10 bases between them. Germline CDR1 SGHNT, CDR2 YYREEE (reference sequence). CDR3 amino acids: CASSFWGRSYEQYF. In DNA, the CDR3 is TGTGCCAGCAGCTTCTGGGGGAGGTCCTACGAGCAGTACTTC.

The genes are TRBV5-1 and TRBJ2-3, with TRBD1 identical over 7 bases. The CDR3 runs 15 residues. From germline, CDR1 is SGHRS and CDR2 YFSETQ. The junction had 4 bases not matched to a gene; V was cut back by 3 bases and J by 0 bases. CDR3 DNA: TGCGCCAGCAGCTCGACAGGGTCTAGCACAGATACGCAGTATTTT. Amino acids: CASSSTGSSTDTQYF.

The rearrangement links TRBV9 to TRBJ1-1; D gene uncertain. The CDR3 loop spans 14 amino acids. V was pared by 4 bases and J by 1 base, with 11 bases between. CDR1 SGDLS and CDR2 YYNGEE come from the germline V gene. The CDR3 loop reads CASSIRERNTEAFF. As DNA, the CDR3 is TGTGCCAGCAGCATAAGGGAGAGGAACACTGAAGCTTTCTTT.

This clone was observed once. V gene TRBV9 combines with J gene TRBJ1-1; D not certain. The V gene lost 2 bases and the J gene lost 0 bases, with 8 bases spanning the gap. Germline CDR1 reads SGDLS; CDR2 reads YYNGEE. The CDR3 is made up of 14 amino acids. The CDR3 DNA sequence: TGTGCCAGCAGCGTTGCCGGGATGAACACTGAAGCTTTCTTT. It translates to CASSVAGMNTEAFF.

The chain carries TRBV4-1 and TRBJ1-2, with D unclear. The CDR3 is 14 residues long. The germline V gene encodes CDR1 MGHRA and CDR2 YSYEKL. With 1 base removed from V and 8 bases from J, the gap between germline ends came to 14 bases. CDR3 nucleotide sequence: TGCGCCAGCAGCCAAGGAGTTGCTACTGCCGGCTACACCTTC. Translated: CASSQGVATAGYTF.

This clone was counted between two and nine times. The chain carries TRBV5-4 and TRBJ1-1, with D possibly TRBD1 on 6 matching bases. The CDR3 spans 15 residues. Germline CDR1 reads SGHNT; CDR2 reads YYREEE (reference sequence). The V gene lost 2 bases and the J gene lost 1 base, with 12 bases spanning the gap. CDR3 coding DNA: TGTGCCAGCAGCTTTCCGGGACACGAGAACACTGAAGCTTTCTTT. This codes for CASSFPGHENTEAFF.

This clone turned up a few times. The V gene is TRBV5-4, the J gene TRBJ1-1, with TRBD1 matching over 8 bases. Germline values: CDR1 SGHNT, CDR2 YYREEE (reference sequence). V trimming: 4 bases; J trimming: 4 bases; junction bases outside the gene matches: 6. The CDR3 consists of 14 residues. The CDR3 here is CASSPPDRVTEAFF. CDR3 coding DNA: TGTGCCAGCAGCCCGCCGGACAGGGTCACTGAAGCTTTCTTT.

The rearrangement joins TRBV7-2 to TRBJ2-2; TRBD1 matches at 8 bases. This CDR3 is 14 amino acids long. In germline, CDR1 is SGHTA, CDR2 FQGNSA. Germline trimming cut 4 bases from V and 6 bases from J; bases unmatched to any gene: 4. This CDR3 is CASSWFRGPGELFF. The CDR3 nucleotides are TGTGCCAGCAGCTGGTTCAGGGGGCCCGGGGAGCTGTTTTTT.